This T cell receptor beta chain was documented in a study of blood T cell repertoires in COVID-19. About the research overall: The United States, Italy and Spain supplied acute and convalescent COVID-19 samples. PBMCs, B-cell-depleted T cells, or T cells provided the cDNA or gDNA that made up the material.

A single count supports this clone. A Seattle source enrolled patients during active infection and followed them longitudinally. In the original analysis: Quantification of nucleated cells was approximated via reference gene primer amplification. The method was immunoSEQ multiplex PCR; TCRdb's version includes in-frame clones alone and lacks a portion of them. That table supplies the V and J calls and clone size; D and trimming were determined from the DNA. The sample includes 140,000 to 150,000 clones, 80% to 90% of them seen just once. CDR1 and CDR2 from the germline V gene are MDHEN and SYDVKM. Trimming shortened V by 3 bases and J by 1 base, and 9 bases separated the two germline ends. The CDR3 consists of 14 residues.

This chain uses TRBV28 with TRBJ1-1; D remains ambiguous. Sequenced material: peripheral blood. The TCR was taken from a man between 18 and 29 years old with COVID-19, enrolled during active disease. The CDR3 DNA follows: TGTGCCAGCAGTTTCTGGTCCAGGAACACTGAAGCTTTCTTT. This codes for CASSFWSRNTEAFF.